This paragraph covers one T cell receptor (beta chain) sequence. A linear amplification protocol produced the TCR libraries from 500 ng of total RNA. TCRdb ran MiXCR on the reads and lists one entry per CDR3 protein. This sample yields about 180,000 distinct CDR3 sequences, of which nearly 75% are seen a single time; roughly 2.3% belongs to the top ten. The sample originates from a study of healthy donors' naive CD4 and CD8 T cells. Trimming at V came to 10 bases and at J to 0 bases, leaving 9 bases not matched to a gene. The CDR3 is 15 residues long. CDR1 is ENHRY, CDR2 SYGVKD, per germline. The sequence was obtained from a pool of human donors in good health; the sample pools cells from several healthy donors. The J gene is TRBJ1-5, the V gene TRBV10-3, with 7 positions matching TRBD1. The specimen was naive CD4+ and CD8+ T cells sorted from blood, pooled from several donors. The CDR3 DNA reads as TGTGCCACCTGGGACAGCAGTAATAGCAATCAGCCCCAGCATTTT. This gives the protein CATWDSSNSNQPQHF.